This is a list of T cell receptor beta chains from one sample in a study of blood T cell repertoires in COVID-19. The method was immunoSEQ multiplex PCR; TCRdb's version includes in-frame clones alone and lacks a portion of them. The sample holds some 130,000 clones; roughly 84% are singletons and the top ten take roughly two fifths. The sequencing sample was made of peripheral blood. All receptors come from a human donor in a cohort sampled during active COVID-19. CDR3s include the opening cysteine and the closing phenylalanine or tryptophan. The order of the fields is clone size, J gene, D gene, V gene, CDR3 DNA, CDR3 protein. The D gene is left open where the match is weak. Where a row states a size, it is once, few, many or the class of an expanded clone; other rows omit it.

clone size: -
J gene: TRBJ2-3
D gene: -
V gene: TRBV28
CDR3 DNA: TGTGCCAGCAGTCTTTCGTCACAGGGGGGGGATACGCAGTATTTT
CDR3 protein: CASSLSSQGGDTQYF

clone size: once
J gene: TRBJ1-2
D gene: TRBD1
V gene: TRBV19
CDR3 DNA: TGTGCCAGTAGTATAGATATTGAAGGGACAGCTCATGGCTACACCTTC
CDR3 protein: CASSIDIEGTAHGYTF

clone size: -
J gene: TRBJ1-2
D gene: -
V gene: TRBV7-9
CDR3 DNA: TGTGCCAGCAGCTTAACTGCTCGGGGGGAAAATGGCTACACCTTC
CDR3 protein: CASSLTARGENGYTF

clone size: -
J gene: TRBJ1-3
D gene: -
V gene: TRBV5-6
CDR3 DNA: TGTGCCAGCAGCTTATATCAGGGTGGAGGAAACACCATATATTTT
CDR3 protein: CASSLYQGGGNTIYF

clone size: -
J gene: TRBJ2-2
D gene: -
V gene: TRBV4-3
CDR3 DNA: TGCGCCAGCAGCAGGGGAGGAAACACCGGGGAGCTGTTTTTT
CDR3 protein: CASSRGGNTGELFF

clone size: -
J gene: TRBJ1-3
D gene: -
V gene: TRBV11-3
CDR3 DNA: TGTGCCAGCAGGGGGACTGCTGGAAACACCATATATTTT
CDR3 protein: CASRGTAGNTIYF

clone size: -
J gene: TRBJ1-2
D gene: TRBD1
V gene: TRBV5-4
CDR3 DNA: TGTGCCAGCAGCTTGGTAGGGACAGGGACAGGCTACACCTTC
CDR3 protein: CASSLVGTGTGYTF

clone size: -
J gene: TRBJ2-3
D gene: TRBD1
V gene: TRBV6-5
CDR3 DNA: TGTGCCAGCAGTCCGGACAGGGGGCAATGGGATACGCAGTATTTT
CDR3 protein: CASSPDRGQWDTQYF

clone size: -
J gene: TRBJ1-1
D gene: -
V gene: TRBV11-3
CDR3 DNA: TGTGCCAGCAGCTTAATTGGGGCGGCAGCTGAAGCTTTCTTT
CDR3 protein: CASSLIGAAAEAFF

clone size: -
J gene: TRBJ1-2
D gene: TRBD1
V gene: TRBV3-1/TRBV3-2
CDR3 DNA: TGTGCCAGCAGCCTATGGGACAGGGGGAACTATGGCTACACCTTC
CDR3 protein: CASSLWDRGNYGYTF

clone size: -
J gene: TRBJ1-4
D gene: -
V gene: TRBV6-2/TRBV6-3
CDR3 DNA: TGTGCCAGCAGCCTCAGCGGGAAACTGTTTTTT
CDR3 protein: CASSLSGKLFF

clone size: once
J gene: TRBJ1-5
D gene: TRBD1
V gene: TRBV7-2
CDR3 DNA: TGTGCCAGCAGCTTTTCTTCCGGGACAGGCAATCAGCCCCAGCATTTT
CDR3 protein: CASSFSSGTGNQPQHF

clone size: few
J gene: TRBJ2-1
D gene: TRBD1
V gene: TRBV9
CDR3 DNA: TGTGCCAGCAGCGCCCGGGACAGCCCCTACAATGAGCAGTTCTTC
CDR3 protein: CASSARDSPYNEQFF